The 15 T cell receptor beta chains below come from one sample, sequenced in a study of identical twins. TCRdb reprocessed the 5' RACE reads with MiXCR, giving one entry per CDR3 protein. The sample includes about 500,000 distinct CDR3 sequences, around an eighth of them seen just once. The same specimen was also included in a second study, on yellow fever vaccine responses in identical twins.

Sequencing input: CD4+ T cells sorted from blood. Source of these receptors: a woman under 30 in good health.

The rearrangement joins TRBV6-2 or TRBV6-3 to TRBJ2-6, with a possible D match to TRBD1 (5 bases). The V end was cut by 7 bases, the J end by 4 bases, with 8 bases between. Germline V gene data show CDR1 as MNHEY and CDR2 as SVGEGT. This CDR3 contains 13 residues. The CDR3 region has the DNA TGTGCCAGCATCAGGGCCGGGGCCAACGTCCTGACTTTC. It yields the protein CASIRAGANVLTF.

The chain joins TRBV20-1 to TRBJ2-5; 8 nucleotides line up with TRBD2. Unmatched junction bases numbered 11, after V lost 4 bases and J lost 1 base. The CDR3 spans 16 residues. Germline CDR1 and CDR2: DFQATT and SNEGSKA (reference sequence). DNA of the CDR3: TGCAGTGCTACCCGAGCGGGGGCCCCCCTCCAAGAGACCCAGTACTTC. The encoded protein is CSATRAGAPLQETQYF.

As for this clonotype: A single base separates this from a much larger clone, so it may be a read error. CDR3 sequence reads: CTSSLASNNSPLHF. The CDR3 coding sequence is TGTACCAGCAGCTTAGCCAGTAATAATTCACCCCTCCACTTT. This chain uses TRBV7-9 with TRBJ1-6; D gene ambiguous. Germline CDR1 reads SEHNR; CDR2 reads FQNEAQ (reference sequence). CDR3 length: 14 residues. Based on the CDR3 plus reference TRBV7-9 and TRBJ1-6, the full variable domain is DTGVSQNPRHKITKRGQNVTFRCDPISEHNRLYWYRQTLGQGPEFLTYFQNEAQLEKSRLLSDRFSAERPKGSFSTLEIQRTEQGDSAMYLCTSSLASNNSPLHFGNGTRLTVT.

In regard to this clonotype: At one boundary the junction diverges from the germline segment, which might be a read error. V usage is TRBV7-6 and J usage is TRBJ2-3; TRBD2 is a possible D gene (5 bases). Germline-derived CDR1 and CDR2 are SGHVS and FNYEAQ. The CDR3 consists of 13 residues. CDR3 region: CASSLVRVDRQYF. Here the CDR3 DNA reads TGTGCCAGCAGCTTAGTGAGGGTAGATAGGCAGTATTTT.

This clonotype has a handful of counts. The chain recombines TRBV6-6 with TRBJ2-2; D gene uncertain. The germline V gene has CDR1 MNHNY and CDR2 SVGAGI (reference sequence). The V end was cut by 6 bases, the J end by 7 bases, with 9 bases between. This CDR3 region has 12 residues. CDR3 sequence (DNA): TGTGCCAGCAGCATCTTTAGCGGGGAGCTGTTTTTT. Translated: CASSIFSGELFF.

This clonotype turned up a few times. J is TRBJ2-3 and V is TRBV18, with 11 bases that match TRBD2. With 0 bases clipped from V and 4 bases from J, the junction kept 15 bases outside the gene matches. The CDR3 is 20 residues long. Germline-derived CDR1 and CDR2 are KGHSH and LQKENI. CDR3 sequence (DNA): TGTGCCAGCTCACCACCGGTTTCTGCCATAGCGGGAGGGCTGGCAGATACGCAGTATTTT. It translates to CASSPPVSAIAGGLADTQYF.

The CDR3 region has the DNA TGTGCCAGTGCTCTAGCGGGACTGAACACCGGGGAGCTGTTTTTT. This translates into CASALAGLNTGELFF. The rearrangement uses TRBV6-2 or TRBV6-3 and TRBJ2-2; 9 bases match TRBD2. The length of the CDR3 is 15 residues. With 9 bases clipped from V and 1 base from J, the junction kept 6 bases outside the gene matches. Germline V gives CDR1 MNHEY, CDR2 SVGEGT.

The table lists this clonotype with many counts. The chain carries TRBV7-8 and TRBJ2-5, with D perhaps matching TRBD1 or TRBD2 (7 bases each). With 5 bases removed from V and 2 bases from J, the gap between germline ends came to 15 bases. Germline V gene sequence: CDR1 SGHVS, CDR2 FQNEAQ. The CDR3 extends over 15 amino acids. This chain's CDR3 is CASSARGDRQETQYF. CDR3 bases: TGTGCCAGCAGCGCACGGGGGGACAGACAAGAGACCCAGTACTTC.

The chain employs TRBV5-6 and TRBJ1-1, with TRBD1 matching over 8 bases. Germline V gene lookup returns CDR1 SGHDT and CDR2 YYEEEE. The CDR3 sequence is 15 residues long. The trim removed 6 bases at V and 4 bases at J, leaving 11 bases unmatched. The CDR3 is CASTLRGRGGTEAFF. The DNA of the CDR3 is TGTGCCAGCACCCTCAGGGGGCGAGGGGGCACTGAAGCTTTCTTT.

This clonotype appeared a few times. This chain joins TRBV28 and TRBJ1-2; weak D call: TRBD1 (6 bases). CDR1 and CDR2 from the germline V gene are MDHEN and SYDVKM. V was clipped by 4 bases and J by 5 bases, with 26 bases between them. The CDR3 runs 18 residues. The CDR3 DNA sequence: TGTGCCAGCAGTTCCCCCGCGTACCGGGACACGACCGGTTATGGCTACACCTTC. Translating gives CASSSPAYRDTTGYGYTF.

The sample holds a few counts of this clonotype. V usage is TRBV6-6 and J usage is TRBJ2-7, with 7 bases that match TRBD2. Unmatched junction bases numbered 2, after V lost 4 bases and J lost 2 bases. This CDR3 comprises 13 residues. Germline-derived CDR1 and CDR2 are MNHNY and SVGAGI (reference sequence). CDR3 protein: CASSSSGPYEQYF. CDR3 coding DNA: TGTGCCAGCAGTTCTAGCGGACCCTACGAGCAGTACTTC.

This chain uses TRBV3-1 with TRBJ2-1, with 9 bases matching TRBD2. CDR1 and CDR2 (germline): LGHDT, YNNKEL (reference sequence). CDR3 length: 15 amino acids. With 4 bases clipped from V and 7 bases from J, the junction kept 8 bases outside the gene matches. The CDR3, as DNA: TGTGCCAGCAGCCCCTTAGCGGGAGCGGTGAATGAGCAGTTCTTC. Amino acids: CASSPLAGAVNEQFF.

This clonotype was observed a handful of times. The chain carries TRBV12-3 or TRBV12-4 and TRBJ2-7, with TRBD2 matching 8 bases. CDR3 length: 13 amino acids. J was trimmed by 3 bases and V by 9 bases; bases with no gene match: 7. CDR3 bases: TGTGCCAGTGCCCCCGGGACTAGCTACGAGCAGTACTTC. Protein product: CASAPGTSYEQYF.

The CDR3 spells CASSHAGGTEQFF. CDR3 in DNA: TGTGCCAGCAGCCACGCAGGCGGGACTGAGCAGTTCTTC. The chain has TRBV3-1 and TRBJ2-1; the D gene is possibly TRBD2 (6 bases). This CDR3 spans 13 amino acids. With 3 bases removed from V and 9 bases from J, the gap between germline ends came to 12 bases. Germline V gene sequence: CDR1 LGHDT, CDR2 YNNKEL (reference sequence).

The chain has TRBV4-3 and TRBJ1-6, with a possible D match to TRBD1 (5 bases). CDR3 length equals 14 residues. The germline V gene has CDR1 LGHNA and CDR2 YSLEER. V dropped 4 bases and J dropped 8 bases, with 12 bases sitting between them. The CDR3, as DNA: TGCGCCAGCAGCCTACAGGCTGAGGATTCACCCCTCCACTTT. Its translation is CASSLQAEDSPLHF.